These 10 T cell receptor beta chains originate from one sample sequenced in a study of neurological immune-mediated disorders. TCRdb fed the 5' RACE reads into MiXCR, producing one record per CDR3 protein. The data contain 15,000 or so distinct CDR3 sequences, approximately 13% of them seen just once; the ten biggest clones take up around 45%. The sequenced sample consisted of CD8+ T cells from blood. These receptors were obtained from a female donor with HTLV-1-associated myelopathy (HAM/TSP).

This clonotype was detected many times. The J gene is TRBJ2-1, the V gene TRBV19; D is unresolved. This CDR3 has 14 residues. V gave up 8 bases and J gave up 6 bases, with 17 bases separating them. The V gene's germline CDR1 is LNHDA and CDR2 SQIVND (reference sequence). CDR3 protein: CASSRWSSGNEQFF. The CDR3 coding sequence is TGTGCCAGTTCCCGTTGGTCTTCGGGCAATGAGCAGTTCTTC.

In this sample, this clonotype turned up many times. The J gene is TRBJ1-1, the V gene TRBV4-1; weak D call: TRBD1 (6 bases). The CDR3 has 15 amino acids. The germline V gene has CDR1 MGHRA and CDR2 YSYEKL. Trimming pared 1 base from V and 0 bases from J, leaving 9 bases between. The CDR3 protein is CASSQGDTLNTEAFF. CDR3 in DNA: TGCGCCAGCAGCCAAGGGGACACCTTGAACACTGAAGCTTTCTTT.

Worth noting for this clonotype: Relative to the germline gene, one junction end is altered; a read error may explain this. The CDR3 spells CASSQGSSSNYGYIF. The CDR3 region has the DNA TGCGCCAGCAGTCAAGGGAGCTCCAGTAACTATGGCTACATCTTC. The chain uses TRBV4-3 and TRBJ1-2; D is ambiguous. The CDR3 runs to 15 residues. The germline V gene has CDR1 LGHNA and CDR2 YSLEER.

The chain uses TRBV11-2 and TRBJ2-7; 16 bases agree with TRBD2. The CDR3 is 18 amino acids. Germline assignment: CDR1 SGHAT and CDR2 FQNNGV. V lost 5 bases and J lost 5; bases outside the gene matches: 12. CDR3 loop: CASSQGTSGRVSGHEQYF. The CDR3 nucleotides are TGTGCCAGCAGCCAGGGGACTAGCGGGAGGGTGTCTGGTCACGAGCAGTACTTC.

This clonotype was observed at least ten times. The rearrangement uses TRBV5-1 and TRBJ2-2; 8 positions match TRBD2. With V trimmed by 4 bases and J by 6 bases, 11 bases remained unmatched. The germline V gene encodes CDR1 SGHRS and CDR2 YFSETQ. CDR3 length: 16 residues. Here the CDR3 reads CASSTSSAGGSGELFF. CDR3 bases: TGCGCCAGCAGCACCTCCTCTGCGGGAGGATCCGGGGAGCTGTTTTTT.

This clonotype was observed at least ten times. The rearrangement uses TRBV3-1 and TRBJ2-1; D might be TRBD2 (5 bases). Germline V gives CDR1 LGHDT, CDR2 YNNKEL (reference sequence). Trimming cost V 0 bases and J 4 bases, with 13 bases left between them. There are 16 residues in the CDR3. The CDR3 coding sequence is TGTGCCAGCAGCCAAGATCGAACGGGCGGGTACAATGAGCAGTTCTTC. This encodes CASSQDRTGGYNEQFF.

With regard to this clonotype: Being one base from a much bigger clone, this may be a read error. V is TRBV13 and J is TRBJ1-1; a possible D gene is TRBD1 (5 bases). CDR1 is PRHDT and CDR2 is FYEKMQ in the germline V gene (reference sequence). This CDR3 contains 13 residues. V was clipped by 5 bases and J by 8 bases, with 15 bases between them. The CDR3 sequence is CASSLKWDLEAFF. In nucleotides, the CDR3 is TGTGCCAGCAGCCTGAAGTGGGACTTGGAAGCTTTCTTT.

This clonotype was seen ten or more times. The rearrangement links TRBV4-1 to TRBJ2-7; D uncertain. Per germline, CDR1 MGHRA and CDR2 YSYEKL. This CDR3 has 15 residues. Trimming cost V 1 base and J 4 bases, with 14 bases left between them. CDR3 residues: CASSQVVAENYEQYF. Here the CDR3 DNA reads TGCGCCAGCAGCCAAGTCGTGGCGGAAAATTACGAGCAGTACTTC.

This clonotype occurred many times. V usage is TRBV20-1 and J usage is TRBJ2-1; 8 bases align to TRBD1. Germline values: CDR1 DFQATT, CDR2 SNEGSKA (reference sequence). V shed 8 bases and J 4 bases; nucleotides not matched to a gene: 7. The CDR3 covers 13 residues. The CDR3 protein is CSCSGGPYNEQFF. In DNA form, the CDR3 reads TGCAGTTGCTCAGGGGGCCCTTACAATGAGCAGTTCTTC.

This clonotype was detected ten times or more. The rearrangement links TRBV29-1 to TRBJ2-3; no firm D call. The CDR3 extends over 13 amino acids. Per germline, CDR1 SQVTM and CDR2 ANQGSEA. V lost 4 bases, J lost 6 bases, and 14 bases lay in between. The CDR3 loop reads CSVVPENVDTQYF. In DNA, the CDR3 is TGCAGCGTTGTACCGGAGAATGTGGATACGCAGTATTTT.